This T cell receptor (beta chain) was documented in a study of blood T cells in healthy people across ages. Study-level points and caveats: Naive and antigen-experienced cells were not separated, limiting conclusive comparison. A roughly linear age-dependent decrease characterized TCR beta diversity per million T cells.

A minimum of 5 micrograms of total RNA was extracted per sample. J lost 3 bases, V lost 3 bases, and 7 bases had no gene match. The CDR3 has 16 residues. Per germline, CDR1 MDHEN and CDR2 SYDVKM. With regard to this clonotype: Its target is unknown.

Using a J-beta primer mix together with a sample-barcoded 5' primer, a second PCR was run for roughly 6 to 11 cycles. Each CDR3 protein is one row after TCRdb ran MiXCR on the 5' RACE reads. The data show over 950,000 distinct CDR3 sequences, roughly half seen once. The V and J genes are TRBV28 and TRBJ2-1, with TRBD1 matching 8 bases. The specimen sequenced was blood. This TCR came from a woman in her sixties or seventies in good health. In DNA form, the CDR3 reads TGTGCCAGCAGTTTTGGGACAGGAAGGTACTACAATGAGCAGTTCTTC. The encoded protein is CASSFGTGRYYNEQFF.